This TCR beta chain was recorded in a study of T cell repertoires in cytomegalovirus infection. Overall study context: A matching HLA type, together with CMV infection, was signaled by public TCR beta signatures.

This clonotype showed up many times. The antigen is not known. The CDR3 runs to 13 residues. V was shortened by 6 bases and J by 0 bases, with 9 bases between the two germline ends. From the reads, TCRdb called clonotypes with MiXCR, one entry per CDR3 protein. The table records about 490,000 distinct CDR3 sequences, around 10% of them present only once. General observations from the study: Cumulative public TCR beta family frequency identified CMV carriers with the relevant HLA. Ex vivo, HLA-C-restricted CMV-specific TCR beta clonotypes prevailed over the rest of the response.

This sequence was found in a human donor in good health (CMV status not recorded). Some clones in this sample may be carry-over from other donors' samples. Sequences were obtained from PBMCs. This chain connects TRBV12-3 or TRBV12-4 to TRBJ2-7; D unresolved. CDR3 amino acids: CASSPRPSYEQYF. The CDR3 nucleotides are TGTGCCAGCAGCCCAAGACCCTCCTACGAGCAGTACTTC.